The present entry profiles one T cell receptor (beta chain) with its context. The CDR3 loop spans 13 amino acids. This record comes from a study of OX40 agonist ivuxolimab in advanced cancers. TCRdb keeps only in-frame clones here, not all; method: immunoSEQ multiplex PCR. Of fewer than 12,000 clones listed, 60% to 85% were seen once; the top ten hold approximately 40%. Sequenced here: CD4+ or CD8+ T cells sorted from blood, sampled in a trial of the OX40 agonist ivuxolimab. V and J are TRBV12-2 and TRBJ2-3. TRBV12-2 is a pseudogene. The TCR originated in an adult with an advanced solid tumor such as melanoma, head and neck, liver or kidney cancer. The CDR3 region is CASRKTRMNTQYF. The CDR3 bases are TGTGCAAGTCGTAAGACCCGCATGAATACGCAGTATTTT.